Shown below are 14 T cell receptor beta chains from a single sample sequenced in a study of blood T cell repertoires in COVID-19. Repertoires were generated with immunoSEQ multiplex PCR, while TCRdb's copy carries only in-frame clones and drops some. The sample has about 130,000 clones; around 80% are singletons. Sequenced sample: peripheral blood. The receptors stem from a man between 65 and 85 years old with acute or convalescent COVID-19.

J is TRBJ2-1 and V is TRBV4-2; 8 bases map to TRBD2. With 1 base clipped from V and 7 bases from J, the junction kept 15 bases outside the gene matches. Germline assignment: CDR1 LGHNA and CDR2 YNFKEQ. This CDR3 has 18 amino acids. Here the CDR3 DNA reads TGTGCCAGCAGCCAAGGGTCCCACGGGGGGGGCTACACGAATGAGCAGTTCTTC. The encoded protein is CASSQGSHGGGYTNEQFF.

V is TRBV30 and J is TRBJ1-5; 8 bases are shared with TRBD1. The CDR3 spans 13 residues. CDR1 is GTSNPN, CDR2 SVGIG, per germline (reference sequence). Losses at the gene ends were 6 bases for V and 4 bases for J; bases not matched to a gene: 5. CDR3 in amino acids: CACDRGGNQPQHF. CDR3 nucleotide sequence: TGTGCCTGTGACAGGGGAGGGAATCAGCCCCAGCATTTT.

The gene calls are TRBV12-5 and TRBJ1-4; 7 bases map to TRBD1. Germline-derived CDR1 and CDR2 are LGHNT and FRNRAP. This CDR3 comprises 14 residues. V shed 5 bases and J 8 bases; nucleotides not matched to a gene: 8. Here the CDR3 reads CASGTGQLREKLFF. Written as DNA, the CDR3 is TGTGCTAGTGGTACGGGACAGCTAAGAGAAAAACTGTTTTTT. Together with reference TRBV12-5 and TRBJ1-4, the CDR3 gives the full variable domain: DARVTQTPRHKVTEMGQEVTMRCQPILGHNTVFWYRQTMMQGLELLAYFRNRAPLDDSGMPKDRFSAEMPDATLATLKIQPSEPRDSAVYFCASGTGQLREKLFFGSGTQLSVL.

CDR3 protein: CASSLGGFEQYF. In nucleotides, the CDR3 is TGTGCCAGCAGTTTAGGGGGGTTCGAGCAGTACTTC. This chain links TRBV27 with TRBJ2-7, with D tentatively TRBD2 (6 bases). The germline gives CDR1 MNHEY, CDR2 SMNVEV (reference sequence). V gave up 2 bases and J gave up 6 bases, with 8 bases separating them. This CDR3 is built from 12 residues.

V usage is TRBV19 and J usage is TRBJ2-2, with TRBD1 matching over 7 bases. In germline, CDR1 is LNHDA, CDR2 SQIVND (reference sequence). The ends lost 6 bases at V and 7 bases at J; junction bases unmatched: 2. This CDR3 contains 12 residues. The CDR3 nucleotides are TGTGCCAGTAGACAGGGGATCGGGGAGCTGTTTTTT. This codes for CASRQGIGELFF.

The V and J genes are TRBV6-5 and TRBJ1-1; weak D call: TRBD1 (5 bases). This CDR3 is built from 15 residues. The germline CDR1 and CDR2 sequences are MNHEY and SVGAGI. V shed 3 bases and J shed 5 bases, with 16 bases lying between them. The CDR3 protein is CASSYIQGGETEAFF. The DNA of the CDR3 is TGTGCCAGCAGTTATATCCAGGGCGGGGAGACTGAAGCTTTCTTT.

This rearrangement joins TRBV6-5 to TRBJ2-3; D not resolved. The ends were cut back, 2 bases at V and 0 bases at J, with 9 bases in the middle. Germline-derived CDR1 and CDR2 are MNHEY and SVGAGI. CDR3 length: 15 amino acids. The DNA of the CDR3 is TGTGCCAGCAGTTACGGCATCATAAGCACAGATACGCAGTATTTT. Amino acid sequence: CASSYGIISTDTQYF.

The V and J genes are TRBV4-1 and TRBJ2-1, with 7 bases fitting TRBD1. The germline V gene encodes CDR1 MGHRA and CDR2 YSYEKL. Losses at the gene ends were 0 bases for V and 5 bases for J; bases not matched to a gene: 10. The CDR3 has 17 amino acids. DNA for the CDR3: TGCGCCAGCAGCCAAGAAAGATCGGGGACAGTCAACAATGAGCAGTTCTTC. It yields the protein CASSQERSGTVNNEQFF.

J is TRBJ1-1 and V is TRBV5-6; 10 positions agree with TRBD1. Germline CDR1 and CDR2: SGHDT and YYEEEE. The J segment lost 4 bases and the V segment lost 2 bases, leaving 2 bases of the junction unmatched. The CDR3 has 14 amino acids. The CDR3 region is CASSFRDRGTEAFF. In DNA, the CDR3 is TGTGCCAGCAGCTTCCGGGACAGGGGCACTGAAGCTTTCTTT.

The J gene is TRBJ2-5, the V gene TRBV10-1, with D hard to call. CDR1 is WNHNN, CDR2 SYGVQD, per germline (reference sequence). Trimming stripped 1 base from V and 4 bases from J, with 16 bases between. The CDR3 is 16 amino acids. The CDR3 sequence is CASSELTAAARETQYF. The CDR3 nucleotides read TGCGCCAGCAGTGAGTTGACCGCGGCCGCGCGAGAGACCCAGTACTTC.

The chain links TRBV5-6 to TRBJ2-3, with a tentative D call TRBD1 (5 bases). V dropped 4 bases and J dropped 7 bases, with 13 bases sitting between them. Germline CDR1 and CDR2: SGHDT and YYEEEE. CDR3 length: 13 amino acids. CDR3 nucleotide sequence: TGTGCCAGCAGCGGGGCTACCTCCTATACGCAGTATTTT. Residues: CASSGATSYTQYF.

This chain joins TRBV3-1 (or the pseudogene TRBV3-2) and TRBJ2-1; perhaps TRBD1 as D (6 bases). The CDR3 is made up of 15 amino acids. The V gene lost 3 bases and the J gene lost 7 bases, with 16 bases spanning the gap. CDR1 LGHDT and CDR2 YNNKEL come from the germline V gene (reference sequence). DNA for the CDR3: TGTGCCAGCAGCCATGGGGCAGGGGCCTTGAATGAGCAGTTCTTC. This translates into CASSHGAGALNEQFF.

V gene TRBV4-1 combines with J gene TRBJ2-7; D might be TRBD1 (8 bases). Germline V gene lookup returns CDR1 MGHRA and CDR2 YSYEKL. The CDR3 sequence is 15 residues long. Between the trimmed V and J ends, which lost 8 bases and 4 bases, there was a span of 21 bases. The CDR3 here is CASQQQLQGGYEQYF. CDR3 nucleotide sequence: TGCGCCAGCCAACAACAACTACAGGGGGGGTACGAGCAGTACTTC.

The chain links TRBV29-1 to TRBJ1-1; possibly TRBD1 for D (5 bases). V lost 7 bases and J 10 bases, leaving 13 bases between the germline ends. Germline-derived CDR1 and CDR2 are SQVTM and ANQGSEA. This CDR3 is 10 amino acids long. The CDR3: CSASRGGAFF. DNA of the CDR3: TGCAGCGCCTCACGGGGGGGAGCTTTCTTT.